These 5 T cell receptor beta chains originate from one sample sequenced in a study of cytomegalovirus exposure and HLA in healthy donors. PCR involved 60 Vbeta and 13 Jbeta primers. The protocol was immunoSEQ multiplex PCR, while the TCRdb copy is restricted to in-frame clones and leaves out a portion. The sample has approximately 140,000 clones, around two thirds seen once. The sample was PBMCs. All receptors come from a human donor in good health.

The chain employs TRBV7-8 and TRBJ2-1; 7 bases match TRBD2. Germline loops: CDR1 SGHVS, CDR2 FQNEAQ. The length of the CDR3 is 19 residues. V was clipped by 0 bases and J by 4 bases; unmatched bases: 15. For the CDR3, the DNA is TGTGCCAGCAGCTTAGCTTTCGAGCGAGCGGGATCTTTATACAATGAGCAGTTCTTC. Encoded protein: CASSLAFERAGSLYNEQFF.

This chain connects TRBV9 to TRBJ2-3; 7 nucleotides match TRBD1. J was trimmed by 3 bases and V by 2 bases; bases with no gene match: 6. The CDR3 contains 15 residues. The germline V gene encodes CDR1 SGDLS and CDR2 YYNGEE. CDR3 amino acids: CASSVTGTETDTQYF. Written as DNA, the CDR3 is TGTGCCAGCAGCGTCACCGGGACAGAAACAGATACGCAGTATTTT.

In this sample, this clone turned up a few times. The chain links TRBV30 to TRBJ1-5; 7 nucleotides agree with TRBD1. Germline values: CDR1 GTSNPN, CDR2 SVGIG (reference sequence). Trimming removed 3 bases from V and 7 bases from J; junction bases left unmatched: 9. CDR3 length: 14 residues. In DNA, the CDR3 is TGTGCCTGGAGCTCCCGGCAGGGGGGACAGCCCCAGCATTTT. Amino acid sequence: CAWSSRQGGQPQHF.

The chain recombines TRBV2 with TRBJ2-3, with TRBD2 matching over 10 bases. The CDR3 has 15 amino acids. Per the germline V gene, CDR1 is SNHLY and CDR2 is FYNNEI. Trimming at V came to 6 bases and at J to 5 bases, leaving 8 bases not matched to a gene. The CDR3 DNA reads TGTGCCAGCAGCAGTAGCGGGGGGCGTATAGATACGCAGTATTTT. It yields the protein CASSSSGGRIDTQYF.

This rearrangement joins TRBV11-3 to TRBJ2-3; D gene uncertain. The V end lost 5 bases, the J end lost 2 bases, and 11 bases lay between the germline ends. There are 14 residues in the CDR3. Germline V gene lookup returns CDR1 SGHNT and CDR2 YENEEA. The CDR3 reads CASSPEPLTDTQYF. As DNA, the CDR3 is TGTGCCAGCAGCCCGGAGCCCCTCACAGATACGCAGTATTTT.